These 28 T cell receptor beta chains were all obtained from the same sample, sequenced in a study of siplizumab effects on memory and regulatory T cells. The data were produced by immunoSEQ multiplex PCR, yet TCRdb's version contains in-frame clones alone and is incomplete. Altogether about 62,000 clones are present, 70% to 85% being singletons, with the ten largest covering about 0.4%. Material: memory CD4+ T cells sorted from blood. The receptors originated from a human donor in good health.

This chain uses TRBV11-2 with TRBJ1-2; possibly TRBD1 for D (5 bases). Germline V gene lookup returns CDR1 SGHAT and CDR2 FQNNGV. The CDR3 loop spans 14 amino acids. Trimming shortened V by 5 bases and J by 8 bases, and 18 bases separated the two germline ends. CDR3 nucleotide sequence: TGTGCCAGCAGCCGTAATCAGGGTACGCAAGGCTACACCTTC. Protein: CASSRNQGTQGYTF.

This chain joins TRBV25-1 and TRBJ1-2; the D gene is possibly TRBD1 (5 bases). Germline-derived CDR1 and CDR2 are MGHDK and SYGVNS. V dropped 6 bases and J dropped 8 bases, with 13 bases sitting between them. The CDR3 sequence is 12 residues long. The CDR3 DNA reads TGTGCCAGCAGCGCCCAGGGATTGGGCTACACCTTC. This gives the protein CASSAQGLGYTF.

The CDR3 DNA follows: TGTGCTAGTGGTTTGGTAACTGTGGGAGGGGGGAGCAATCAGCCCCAGCATTTT. As protein: CASGLVTVGGGSNQPQHF. This chain joins TRBV12-5 and TRBJ1-5; D might be TRBD1 (6 bases). Trimming shortened V by 0 bases and J by 1 base, and 16 bases separated the two germline ends. CDR1 and CDR2 from the germline V gene are LGHNT and FRNRAP. The CDR3 is made up of 18 amino acids.

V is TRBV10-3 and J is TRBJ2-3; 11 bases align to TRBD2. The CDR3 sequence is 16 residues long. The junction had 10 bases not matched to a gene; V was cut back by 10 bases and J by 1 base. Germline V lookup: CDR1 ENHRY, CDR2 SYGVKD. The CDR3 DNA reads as TGTGCCAACTCCCGATTAGCGGGGGGGGGCACAGATACGCAGTATTTT. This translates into CANSRLAGGGTDTQYF.

The CDR3 nucleotides are TGTGCCAGCTCACCCCGGGGGGAGAGCTCTGGAAACACCATATATTTT. It encodes CASSPRGESSGNTIYF. The chain has TRBV18 and TRBJ1-3; D perhaps matches TRBD1 (5 bases). The CDR3 is made up of 16 amino acids. The germline V and J ends were trimmed by 3 bases and 0 bases, with 12 bases remaining between them. CDR1 is KGHSH and CDR2 is LQKENI in the germline V gene.

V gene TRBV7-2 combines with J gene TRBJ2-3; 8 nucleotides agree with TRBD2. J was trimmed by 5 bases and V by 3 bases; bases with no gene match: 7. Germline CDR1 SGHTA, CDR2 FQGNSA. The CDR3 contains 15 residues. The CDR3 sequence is CASSFLTGGRDTQYF. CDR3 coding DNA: TGTGCCAGCAGCTTTCTAACGGGGGGGCGAGATACGCAGTATTTT.

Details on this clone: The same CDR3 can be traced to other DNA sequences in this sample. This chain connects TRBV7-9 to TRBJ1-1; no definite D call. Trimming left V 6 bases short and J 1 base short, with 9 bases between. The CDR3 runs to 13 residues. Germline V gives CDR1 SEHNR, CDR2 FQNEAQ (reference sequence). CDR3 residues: CASSSEANTEAFF. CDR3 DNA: TGTGCCAGCAGTTCTGAAGCGAACACTGAAGCTTTCTTT.

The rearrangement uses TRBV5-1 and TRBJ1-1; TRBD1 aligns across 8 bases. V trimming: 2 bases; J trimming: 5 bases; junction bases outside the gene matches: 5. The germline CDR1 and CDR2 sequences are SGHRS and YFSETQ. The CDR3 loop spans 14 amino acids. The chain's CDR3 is CASSFTTGDTEAFF. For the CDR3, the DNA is TGCGCCAGCAGCTTTACGACAGGGGATACTGAAGCTTTCTTT.

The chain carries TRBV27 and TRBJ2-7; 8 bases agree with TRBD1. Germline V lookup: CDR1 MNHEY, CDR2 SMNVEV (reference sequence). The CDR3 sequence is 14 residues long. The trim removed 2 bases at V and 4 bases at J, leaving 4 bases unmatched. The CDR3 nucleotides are TGTGCCAGCAGTTTACAGGGGGCGAAATACGAGCAGTACTTC. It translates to CASSLQGAKYEQYF.

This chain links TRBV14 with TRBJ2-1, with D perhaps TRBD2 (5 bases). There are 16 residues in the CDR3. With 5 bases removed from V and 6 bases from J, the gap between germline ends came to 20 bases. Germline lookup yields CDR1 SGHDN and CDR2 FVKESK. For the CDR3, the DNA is TGTGCCAGCAGCGCGCAAATCCACGGGGTGGGCAATGAGCAGTTCTTC. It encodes CASSAQIHGVGNEQFF.

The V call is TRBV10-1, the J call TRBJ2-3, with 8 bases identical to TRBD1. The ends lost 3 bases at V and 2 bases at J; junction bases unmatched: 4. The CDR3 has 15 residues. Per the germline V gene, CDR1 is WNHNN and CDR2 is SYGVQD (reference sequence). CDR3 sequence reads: CASSEGTGVTDTQYF. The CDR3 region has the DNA TGCGCCAGCAGTGAAGGGACAGGCGTCACAGATACGCAGTATTTT.

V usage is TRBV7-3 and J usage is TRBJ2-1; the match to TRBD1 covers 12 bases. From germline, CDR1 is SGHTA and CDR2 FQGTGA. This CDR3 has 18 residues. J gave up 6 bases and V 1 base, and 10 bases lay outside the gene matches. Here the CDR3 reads CASSLRTGGQGAVNEQFF. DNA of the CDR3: TGTGCCAGCAGCTTAAGGACCGGGGGACAGGGGGCCGTCAATGAGCAGTTCTTC.

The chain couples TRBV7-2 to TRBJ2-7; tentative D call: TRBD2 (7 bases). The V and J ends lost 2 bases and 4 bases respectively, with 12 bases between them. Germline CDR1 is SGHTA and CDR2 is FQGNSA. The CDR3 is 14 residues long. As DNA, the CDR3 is TGTGCCAGCAGCTTACGCGGGGGCATTTACGAGCAGTACTTC. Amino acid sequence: CASSLRGGIYEQYF.

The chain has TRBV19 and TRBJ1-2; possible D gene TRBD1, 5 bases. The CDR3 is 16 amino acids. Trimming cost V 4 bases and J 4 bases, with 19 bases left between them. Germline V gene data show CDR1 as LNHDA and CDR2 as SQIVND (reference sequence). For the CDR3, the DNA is TGTGCCAGTAGTAACCCTACGGAGGCAGGGATCTATGGCTACACCTTC. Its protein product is CASSNPTEAGIYGYTF.

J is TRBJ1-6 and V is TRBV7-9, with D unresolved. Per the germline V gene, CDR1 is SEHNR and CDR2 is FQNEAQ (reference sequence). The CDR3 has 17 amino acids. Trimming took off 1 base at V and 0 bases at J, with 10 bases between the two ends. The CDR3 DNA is TGTGCCAGCAGCTTAGGTACACAGAGCTCCTATAATTCACCCCTCCACTTT. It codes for CASSLGTQSSYNSPLHF.

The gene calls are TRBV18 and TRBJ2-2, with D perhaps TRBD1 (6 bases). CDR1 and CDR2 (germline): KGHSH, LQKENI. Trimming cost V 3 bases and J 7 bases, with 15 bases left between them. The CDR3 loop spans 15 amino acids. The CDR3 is CASSPTGLRGGELFF. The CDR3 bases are TGTGCCAGCTCACCGACAGGACTTAGAGGCGGGGAGCTGTTTTTT.

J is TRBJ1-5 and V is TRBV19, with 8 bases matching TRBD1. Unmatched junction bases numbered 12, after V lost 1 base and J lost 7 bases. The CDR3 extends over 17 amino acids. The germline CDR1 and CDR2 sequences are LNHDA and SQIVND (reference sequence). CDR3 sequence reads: CASSIGGAQGAGQPQHF. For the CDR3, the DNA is TGTGCCAGTAGTATAGGAGGAGCTCAGGGGGCCGGGCAGCCCCAGCATTTT.

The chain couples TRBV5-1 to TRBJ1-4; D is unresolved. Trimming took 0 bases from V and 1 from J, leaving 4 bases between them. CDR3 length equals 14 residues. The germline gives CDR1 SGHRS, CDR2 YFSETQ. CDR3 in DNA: TGCGCCAGCAGCTTGGATATAACTAATGAAAAACTGTTTTTT. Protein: CASSLDITNEKLFF.

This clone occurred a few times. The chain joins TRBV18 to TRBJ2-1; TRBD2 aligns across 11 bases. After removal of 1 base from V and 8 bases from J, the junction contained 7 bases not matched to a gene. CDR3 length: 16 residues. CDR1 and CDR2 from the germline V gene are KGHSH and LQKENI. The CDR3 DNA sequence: TGTGCCAGCTCACCACGACTAGCGGGGACCCGAGATGAGCAGTTCTTC. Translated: CASSPRLAGTRDEQFF.

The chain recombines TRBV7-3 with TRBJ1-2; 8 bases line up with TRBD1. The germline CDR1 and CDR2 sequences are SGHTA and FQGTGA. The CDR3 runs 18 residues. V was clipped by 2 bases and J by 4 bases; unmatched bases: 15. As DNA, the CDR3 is TGTGCCAGCAGCTTATGGGTTTTTAGGGGACAGGTCTGCTATGGCTACACCTTC. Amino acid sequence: CASSLWVFRGQVCYGYTF.

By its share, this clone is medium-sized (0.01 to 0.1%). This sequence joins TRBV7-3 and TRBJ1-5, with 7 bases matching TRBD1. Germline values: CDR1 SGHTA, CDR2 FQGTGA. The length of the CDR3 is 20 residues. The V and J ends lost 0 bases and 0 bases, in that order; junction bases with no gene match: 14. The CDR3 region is CASSLTYVETGRYSNQPQHF. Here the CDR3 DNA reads TGTGCCAGCAGCTTAACGTATGTCGAGACAGGGAGATATAGCAATCAGCCCCAGCATTTT. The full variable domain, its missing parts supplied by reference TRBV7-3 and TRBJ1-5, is GAGVSQTPSNKVTEKGKYVELRCDPISGHTALYWYRQSLGQGPEFLIYFQGTGAADDSGLPNDRFFAVRPEGSVSTLKIQRTERGDSAVYLCASSLTYVETGRYSNQPQHFGDGTRLSIL.

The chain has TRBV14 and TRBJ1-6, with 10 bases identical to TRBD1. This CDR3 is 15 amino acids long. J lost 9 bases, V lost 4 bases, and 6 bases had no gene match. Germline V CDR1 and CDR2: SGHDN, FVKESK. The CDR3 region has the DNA TGTGCCAGCAGCCCGAGACAGGGGGCGAGTTCACCCCTCCACTTT. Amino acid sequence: CASSPRQGASSPLHF. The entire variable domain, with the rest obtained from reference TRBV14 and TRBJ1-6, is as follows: EAGVTQFPSHSVIEKGQTVTLRCDPISGHDNLYWYRRVMGKEIKFLLHFVKESKQDESGMPNNRFLAERTGGTYSTLKVQPAELEDSGVYFCASSPRQGASSPLHFGNGTRLTVT.

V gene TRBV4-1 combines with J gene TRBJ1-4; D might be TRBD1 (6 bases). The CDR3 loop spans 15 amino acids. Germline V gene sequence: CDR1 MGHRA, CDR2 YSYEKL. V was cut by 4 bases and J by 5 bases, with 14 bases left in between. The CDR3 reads CASSPGVGGNEKLFF. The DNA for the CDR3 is TGCGCCAGCAGCCCAGGTGTAGGGGGGAATGAAAAACTGTTTTTT.

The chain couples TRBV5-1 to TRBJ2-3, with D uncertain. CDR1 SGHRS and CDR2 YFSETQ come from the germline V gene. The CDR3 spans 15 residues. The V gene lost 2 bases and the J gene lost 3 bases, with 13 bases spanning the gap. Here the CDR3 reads CASSLGRPTTDTQYF. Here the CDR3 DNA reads TGCGCCAGCAGCTTAGGCCGGCCGACAACAGATACGCAGTATTTT.

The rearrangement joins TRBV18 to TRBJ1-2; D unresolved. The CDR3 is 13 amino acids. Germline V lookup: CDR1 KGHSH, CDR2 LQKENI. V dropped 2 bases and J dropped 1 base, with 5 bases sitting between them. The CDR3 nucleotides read TGTGCCAGCTCACCAGGGAGTAACTATGGCTACACCTTC. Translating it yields CASSPGSNYGYTF.

DNA of the CDR3: TGTGCCAGCAGCTTAGCCGTGGGGATGAACACTGAAGCTTTCTTT. Its protein product is CASSLAVGMNTEAFF. V gene TRBV7-2 combines with J gene TRBJ1-1; D is unresolved. V lost 0 bases, J lost 0 bases, and 8 bases lay in between. The CDR3 has 15 residues. In germline, CDR1 is SGHTA, CDR2 FQGNSA.

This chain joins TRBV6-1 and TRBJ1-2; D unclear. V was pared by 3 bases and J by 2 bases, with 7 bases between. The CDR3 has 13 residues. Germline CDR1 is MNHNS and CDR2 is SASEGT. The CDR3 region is CASSEFPNYGYTF. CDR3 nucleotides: TGTGCCAGCAGTGAGTTCCCAAACTATGGCTACACCTTC.

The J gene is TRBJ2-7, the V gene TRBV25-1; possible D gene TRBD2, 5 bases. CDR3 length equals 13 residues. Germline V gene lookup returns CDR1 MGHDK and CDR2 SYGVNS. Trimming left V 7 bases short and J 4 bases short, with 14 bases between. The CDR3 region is CASTNEGEYEQYF. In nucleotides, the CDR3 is TGTGCCAGCACCAATGAGGGAGAATACGAGCAGTACTTC.